Listed below are T cell receptor beta chains from one sample, sequenced in a study of long-term antiretroviral therapy in people with HIV. Clones were sequenced by immunoSEQ multiplex PCR, and TCRdb holds only the in-frame ones, with some missing. The sample records 15,000 or so clones, 70% to 80% being singletons. Sequencing was performed on unsorted PBMCs, taken at the start of antiretroviral therapy. Receptors were obtained from a man younger than 45 with HIV. Each CDR3 is given with its conserved first and last residue. D genes are given only for firm matches. Only some rows state a clone size, as once, few, many or a class for expanded clones.

TGCGCCAGCAGTATTAGCCAGGGGATGGGAGAGCAGTACTTC	CASSISQGMGEQYF	TRBV10-1	TRBJ2-7	NA	14	NA
TGTGCCACCAGCAGATCCGGGACAGGACCTTACTCTGGAAACACCATATATTTT	CATSRSGTGPYSGNTIYF	TRBV15	TRBJ1-3	NA	18	TRBD1
TGTGCCAGCGAGGCAGGGGTAAGAGGCACTGAAGCTTTCTTT	CASEAGVRGTEAFF	TRBV6-5	TRBJ1-1	NA	14	NA
TGCGCCAGCAGCCAAGCTATGAACACTGAAGCTTTCTTT	CASSQAMNTEAFF	TRBV4-3	TRBJ1-1	NA	13	NA
TGTGCCACCGCACCCGGTCAGCCGTACTCTGGAAACACCATATATTTT	CATAPGQPYSGNTIYF	TRBV19	TRBJ1-3	NA	16	NA
TGTGCCAGCAGACCTAGCCCCGTGGGGGCGGGAGATACGCAGTATTTT	CASRPSPVGAGDTQYF	TRBV27	TRBJ2-3	NA	16	NA
TGTGCCAGCAGCGCCGGGACAGGGGGCCCACAGGGCAATCAGCCCCAGCATTTT	CASSAGTGGPQGNQPQHF	TRBV5-4	TRBJ1-5	NA	18	TRBD1
TGTGCCAGTAGTATAGTCACAGGGGGACCCTACAATGAGCAGTTCTTC	CASSIVTGGPYNEQFF	TRBV19	TRBJ2-1	once	16	TRBD1
TGTGCCAGCAGTTGGTTAACGGATCCAAGCACAGATACGCAGTATTTT	CASSWLTDPSTDTQYF	TRBV28	TRBJ2-3	NA	16	NA
TGTGCCAGCAGTTGGGACGGCACAGATACGCAGTATTTT	CASSWDGTDTQYF	TRBV6-5	TRBJ2-3	NA	13	NA
TGTGCCAGCAGCTTAAGGGCGAACACCGGGGAGCTGTTTTTT	CASSLRANTGELFF	TRBV7-8	TRBJ2-2	NA	14	NA
TGTGCCAGCAGCCAAGTAATGGGACGGGGGGGCGGCACAGATACGCAGTATTTT	CASSQVMGRGGGTDTQYF	TRBV4-2	TRBJ2-3	NA	18	TRBD2
TGTGCCAGCAGTCTGGGACAGGGCACAGATACGCAGTATTTT	CASSLGQGTDTQYF	TRBV28	TRBJ2-3	NA	14	TRBD1
TGTGCCAGCAGCCTCGGGACAGGGGATGAGGATGAAAAACTGTTTTTT	CASSLGTGDEDEKLFF	TRBV7-9	TRBJ1-4	NA	16	TRBD1
TGTGCCAGCAGCTTAACACGGAATGGCTACACCTTC	CASSLTRNGYTF	TRBV5-8	TRBJ1-2	once	12	NA
TGCAGCGTGCTAGCGGGAGAAGAGACCCAGTACTTC	CSVLAGEETQYF	TRBV29-1	TRBJ2-5	NA	12	TRBD2
TGCGCCAGCAGCTCTGCAACCATAGCTAGCACAGATACGCAGTATTTT	CASSSATIASTDTQYF	TRBV5-1	TRBJ2-3	once	16	NA
TGTGCCTGGAGTGGGGCAGTGCAGTTCTTC	CAWSGAVQFF	TRBV30	TRBJ2-1	NA	10	NA
TGTGCCAGCAGCTTTAGGGGAGAGACCCAGTACTTC	CASSFRGETQYF	TRBV5-4	TRBJ2-5	NA	12	NA
TGCGCCAGCAGCCAAGATTTCAGGGGGTCCTACAATGAGCAGTTCTTC	CASSQDFRGSYNEQFF	TRBV4-3	TRBJ2-1	NA	16	TRBD1
TGTGCCAGCAGCACCCCCTCAAAGACTAGCGGGGGCACATCCTACAATGAGCAGTTCTTC	CASSTPSKTSGGTSYNEQFF	TRBV7-6	TRBJ2-1	NA	20	TRBD2
TGTGCCAGCAGCTTACCCGGACAGAATCAGCCCCAGCATTTT	CASSLPGQNQPQHF	TRBV7-9	TRBJ1-5	NA	14	NA
TGTGCCAGCAGTTCCGGCAGGGCTCAGCCCCAGCATTTT	CASSSGRAQPQHF	TRBV6-5	TRBJ1-5	NA	13	NA
TGTGCCAGCAGTACTACAGGGTCCGAGCAGTACTTC	CASSTTGSEQYF	TRBV6-5	TRBJ2-7	medium-sized	12	NA
TGCGCCAGCAGTCGAAGCGGGAGAGACACCGGGGAGCTGTTTTTT	CASSRSGRDTGELFF	TRBV5-1	TRBJ2-2	NA	15	TRBD2
TGTGCCAGCAGCGTAGGAAGTGACACCTTGAACACTGAAGCTTTCTTT	CASSVGSDTLNTEAFF	TRBV9	TRBJ1-1	NA	16	NA
TGCGCCAGCAGCCAAAGTGTCGTAGGGGGGGTTTACAATGAGCAGTTCTTC	CASSQSVVGGVYNEQFF	TRBV4-3	TRBJ2-1	NA	17	NA
TGTGCCAGCAGCACCACCGACAGGTTGGAGACCCAGTACTTC	CASSTTDRLETQYF	TRBV7-9	TRBJ2-5	once	14	NA
TGCGCCAGCAGCTTGACAAAGGGTTGGGTCGGGGAGCTGTTTTTT	CASSLTKGWVGELFF	TRBV5-1	TRBJ2-2	NA	15	NA
TGTGCCACCAGCAGAGACGATTTGTTACCGGGACCCATCAAACAAGAGACCCAGTACTTC	CATSRDDLLPGPIKQETQYF	TRBV15	TRBJ2-5	NA	20	NA
TGTGCCACCAGCAGAGATTTAGGTCAGCCCCAGCATTTT	CATSRDLGQPQHF	TRBV15	TRBJ1-5	NA	13	NA
TGTGCCAGCAGCGTAGCGGGGGCCACAGATACGCAGTATTTT	CASSVAGATDTQYF	TRBV9	TRBJ2-3	NA	14	NA
TGTGCCTGGAGTCCCAACTACGAGCAGTACTTC	CAWSPNYEQYF	TRBV30	TRBJ2-7	NA	11	NA